Below, 10 T cell receptor beta chains from the same sample are listed, as sequenced in a study of Graves' ophthalmopathy and Graves' hyperthyroidism. RNA transcripts served as template for amplifying TCR beta CDR3 sequences. HTBI primers served in a first-round RT-PCR, which a second-round multiplex PCR followed. TCRdb analysed the multiplex PCR reads with MiXCR anew, one entry per CDR3 protein. Among fewer than 600,000 distinct CDR3 sequences, approximately 14% were seen once, and the ten largest hold over 7.5%. The sequenced sample consisted of blood. The receptors here all came from a woman in her 30s with Graves' ophthalmopathy.

This clonotype occurred many times. The chain has TRBV28 and TRBJ1-5, with a weak D call TRBD1 (6 bases). This CDR3 comprises 15 residues. Trimming removed 11 bases from V and 7 bases from J, with 24 bases in between. Germline V CDR1 and CDR2: MDHEN, SYDVKM. The CDR3 reads CAGRRGGHFVQPQHF. In nucleotides, the CDR3 is TGTGCCGGCCGACGAGGGGGACACTTTGTCCAGCCCCAGCATTTT.

The sample holds a few counts of this clonotype. This chain connects TRBV18 to TRBJ1-1; D remains ambiguous. Trimming pared 2 bases from V and 3 bases from J, leaving 10 bases between. Per the germline V gene, CDR1 is KGHSH and CDR2 is LQKENI. This CDR3 is 14 amino acids long. The CDR3 nucleotides are TGTGCCAGCTCACCAAATTTGCTATACACTGAAGCTTTCTTT. Protein: CASSPNLLYTEAFF.

In its sample, this clonotype was seen a few times. This chain joins TRBV2 and TRBJ2-2, with no clear D. The CDR3 totals 12 residues. Germline V CDR1 and CDR2: SNHLY, FYNNEI. The V gene lost 8 bases and the J gene lost 3 bases, with 7 bases spanning the gap. The CDR3 DNA reads as TGTGCCAGCGGTACGGACACCGGGGAGCTGTTTTTT. Translating gives CASGTDTGELFF.

The table lists this clonotype with a few counts. This sequence joins TRBV4-1 and TRBJ2-7; 10 bases are shared with TRBD2. The ends lost 2 bases at V and 4 bases at J; junction bases unmatched: 8. This CDR3 is built from 16 residues. Germline V gene sequence: CDR1 MGHRA, CDR2 YSYEKL. As DNA, the CDR3 is TGCGCCAGCAGCCAAACTGACATGGGACTAGCGTACGAGCAGTACTTC. Residues: CASSQTDMGLAYEQYF.

The sample holds many counts of this clonotype. This chain connects TRBV27 to TRBJ2-5, with TRBD1 identical over 10 bases. The CDR3 loop spans 17 amino acids. Looked up from germline, CDR1 is MNHEY and CDR2 is SMNVEV (reference sequence). J lost 5 bases, V lost 5 bases, and 14 bases had no gene match. CDR3 sequence reads: CASSPKDRGYRPETQYF. CDR3 sequence (DNA): TGTGCCAGCAGTCCCAAGGACAGGGGGTATCGCCCGGAGACCCAGTACTTC.

The table lists this clonotype with many counts. The chain uses TRBV14 and TRBJ1-6; the D gene is possibly TRBD1 (5 bases). The length of the CDR3 is 15 residues. The germline V gene has CDR1 SGHDN and CDR2 FVKESK. Trimming removed 0 bases from V and 8 bases from J, with 11 bases in between. DNA for the CDR3: TGTGCCAGCAGCCAAGACAGGGCACTCTATTCACCCCTCCACTTT. Translated, it gives CASSQDRALYSPLHF.

This clonotype was picked up many times. V gene TRBV6-5 combines with J gene TRBJ1-6; tentatively, D is TRBD1 (5 bases). Per germline, CDR1 MNHEY and CDR2 SVGAGI. The CDR3 contains 14 residues. V was cut by 6 bases and J by 7 bases, with 13 bases left in between. The CDR3 loop is CASSPVAGNSPLHF. CDR3 coding DNA: TGTGCCAGCAGCCCCGTGGCAGGGAATTCACCCCTCCACTTT.

This clonotype was seen ten or more times. This chain connects TRBV6-1 to TRBJ1-1; D not certain. From germline, CDR1 is MNHNS and CDR2 SASEGT. This CDR3 spans 14 amino acids. Trimming took 6 bases from V and 4 from J, leaving 15 bases between them. The CDR3 spells CASSHSTRGTEAFF. For the CDR3, the DNA is TGTGCCAGCAGCCATTCGACCCGAGGCACTGAAGCTTTCTTT.

The V gene is TRBV30, the J gene TRBJ2-7; 10 nucleotides agree with TRBD1. Germline assignment: CDR1 GTSNPN and CDR2 SVGIG (reference sequence). The CDR3 contains 15 residues. Trimming removed 2 bases from V and 5 bases from J; junction bases left unmatched: 9. The DNA of the CDR3 is TGTGCCTGGAGTAACGGGACAGGGGTTCTCAACGAGCAGTACTTC. It yields the protein CAWSNGTGVLNEQYF.

In its sample, this clonotype was seen many times. V and J are TRBV12-3 or TRBV12-4 and TRBJ2-7; D is ambiguous. V was trimmed by 6 bases and J by 3 bases, leaving 12 bases between them. CDR3 size: 13 residues. The CDR3 region has the DNA TGTGCCAGCAGCCTCGGCCCTATCTACGAGCAGTACTTC. It encodes CASSLGPIYEQYF.